This TCR beta chain was recovered during a study of blood T cell repertoires in COVID-19. The CDR3 length is 13 residues. The ends were cut back, 1 base at V and 7 bases at J, with 10 bases in the middle. CDR1 SEHNR and CDR2 FQNEAQ come from the germline V gene (reference sequence). Donors in Cohort 3 counted as recovered after two negative PCRs, clearance, or symptom resolution. Sequencing was performed with immunoSEQ multiplex PCR; in TCRdb, only in-frame clones are kept and a portion is missing. The sample consists of around 270,000 clones, around 85% of them appearing once. Material: PBMCs or T cells enriched from blood (not recorded which). V and J are TRBV7-9 and TRBJ1-2, with D maybe TRBD1 (6 bases). This receptor was taken from a young woman who had recovered from COVID-19. CDR3 sequence: CASSLDRVTGYTF. CDR3 nucleotide sequence: TGTGCCAGCAGCTTAGACAGGGTCACTGGCTACACCTTC.